This T cell receptor beta chain comes out of a study of blood T cell repertoires in COVID-19. This table comes from immunoSEQ multiplex PCR, and its TCRdb copy is limited to in-frame clones, with some not included. The data show 200,000 to 300,000 clones, about 83% seen once. J lost 4 bases, V lost 4 bases, and 4 bases had no gene match. This CDR3 is built from 13 residues. Per germline, CDR1 LGHDT and CDR2 YNNKEL (reference sequence). The chain is built from TRBV3-1 (or the pseudogene TRBV3-2) and TRBJ2-7, with 7 nucleotides matching TRBD1. The sequence came from a human donor in a cohort sampled during active COVID-19. Sample: peripheral blood. Here the CDR3 DNA reads TGTGCCAGCAGCCGACAGGGCGGGTACGAGCAGTACTTC. Its translation is CASSRQGGYEQYF.